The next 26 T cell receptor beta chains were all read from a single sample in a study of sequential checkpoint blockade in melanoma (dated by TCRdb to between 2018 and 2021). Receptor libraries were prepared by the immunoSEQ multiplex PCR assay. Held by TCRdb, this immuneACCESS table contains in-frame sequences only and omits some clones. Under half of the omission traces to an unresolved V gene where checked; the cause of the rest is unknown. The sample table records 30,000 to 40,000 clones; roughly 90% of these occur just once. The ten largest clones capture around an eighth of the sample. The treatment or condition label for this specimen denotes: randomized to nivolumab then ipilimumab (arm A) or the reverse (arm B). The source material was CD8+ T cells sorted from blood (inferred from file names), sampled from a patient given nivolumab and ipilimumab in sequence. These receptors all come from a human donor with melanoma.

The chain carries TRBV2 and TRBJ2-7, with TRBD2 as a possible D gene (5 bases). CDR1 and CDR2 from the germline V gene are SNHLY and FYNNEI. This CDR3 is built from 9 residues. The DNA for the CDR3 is TGTGCCAGCAGCCGAGAGGGAACAGTC. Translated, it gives CASSREGTV.

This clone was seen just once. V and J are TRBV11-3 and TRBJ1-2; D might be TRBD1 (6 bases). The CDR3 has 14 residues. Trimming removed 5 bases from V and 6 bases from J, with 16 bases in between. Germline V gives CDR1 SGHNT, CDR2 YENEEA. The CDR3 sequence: CASSQTGTMDGYTF. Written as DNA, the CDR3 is TGTGCCAGCAGCCAAACCGGGACAATGGATGGCTACACCTTC.

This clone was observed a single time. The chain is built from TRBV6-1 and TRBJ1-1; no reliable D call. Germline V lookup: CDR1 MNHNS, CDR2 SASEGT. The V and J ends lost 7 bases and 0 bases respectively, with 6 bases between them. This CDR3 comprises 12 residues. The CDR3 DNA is TGTGCCAGCAACGACATGAACACTGAAGCTTTCTTT. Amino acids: CASNDMNTEAFF.

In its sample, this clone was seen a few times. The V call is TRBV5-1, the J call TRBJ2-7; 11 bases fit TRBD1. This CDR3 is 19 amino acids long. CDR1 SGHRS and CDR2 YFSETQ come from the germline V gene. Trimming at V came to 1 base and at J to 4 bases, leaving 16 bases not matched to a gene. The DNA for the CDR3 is TGCGCCAGCAGCTTGAGGGGACAGGGGGAGCTACTACGAGCGTACGAGCAGTACTTC. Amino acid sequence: CASSLRGQGELLRAYEQYF.

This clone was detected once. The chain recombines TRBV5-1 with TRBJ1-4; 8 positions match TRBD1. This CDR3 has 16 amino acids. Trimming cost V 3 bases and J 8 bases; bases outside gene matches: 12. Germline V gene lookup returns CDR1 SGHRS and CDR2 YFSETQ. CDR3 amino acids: CASSSETGQGGEKLFF. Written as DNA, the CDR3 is TGCGCCAGCAGCTCCGAGACAGGACAGGGTGGGGAAAAACTGTTTTTT.

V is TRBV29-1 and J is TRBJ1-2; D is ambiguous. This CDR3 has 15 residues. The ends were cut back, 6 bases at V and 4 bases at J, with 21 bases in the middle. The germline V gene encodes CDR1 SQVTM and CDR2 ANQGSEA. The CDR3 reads CSVAHWTLRGYGYTF. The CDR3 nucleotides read TGCAGCGTGGCCCACTGGACCCTTCGGGGCTATGGCTACACCTTC.

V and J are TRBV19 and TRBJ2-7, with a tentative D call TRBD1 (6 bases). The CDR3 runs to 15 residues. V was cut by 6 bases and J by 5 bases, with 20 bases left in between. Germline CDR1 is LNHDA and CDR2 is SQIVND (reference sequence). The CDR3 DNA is TGTGCCAGTAGGCCTACAAAGGGCAGGGGCAACGAGCAGTACTTC. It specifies CASRPTKGRGNEQYF.

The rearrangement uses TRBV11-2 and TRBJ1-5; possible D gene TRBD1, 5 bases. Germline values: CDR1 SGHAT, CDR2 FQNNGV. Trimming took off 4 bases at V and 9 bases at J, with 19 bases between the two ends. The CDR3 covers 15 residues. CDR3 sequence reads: CASSYEGGGRGPQHF. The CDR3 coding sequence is TGTGCCAGCAGCTACGAAGGTGGGGGGAGGGGGCCCCAGCATTTT.

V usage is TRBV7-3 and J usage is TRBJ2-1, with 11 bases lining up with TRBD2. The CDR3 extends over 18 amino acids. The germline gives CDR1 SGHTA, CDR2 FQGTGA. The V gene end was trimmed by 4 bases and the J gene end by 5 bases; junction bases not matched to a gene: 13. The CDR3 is CASSSNGELAGENNEQFF. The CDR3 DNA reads TGTGCCAGCAGCTCCAACGGGGAACTAGCGGGAGAGAACAATGAGCAGTTCTTC.

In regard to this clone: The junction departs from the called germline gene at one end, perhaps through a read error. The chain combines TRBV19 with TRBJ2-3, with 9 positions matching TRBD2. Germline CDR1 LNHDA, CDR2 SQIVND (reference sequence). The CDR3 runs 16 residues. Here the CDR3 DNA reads TGTGCCACTAGTGCCGGGACTAGCCGTTTCACAGATACGCAGTATTTT. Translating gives CATSAGTSRFTDTQYF.

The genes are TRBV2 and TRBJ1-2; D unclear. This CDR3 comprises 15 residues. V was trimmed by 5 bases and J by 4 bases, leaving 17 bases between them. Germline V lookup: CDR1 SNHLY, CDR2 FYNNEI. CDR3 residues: CASSSDPAESYGYTF. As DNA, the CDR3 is TGTGCCAGCAGTTCCGACCCAGCGGAGAGCTATGGCTACACCTTC.

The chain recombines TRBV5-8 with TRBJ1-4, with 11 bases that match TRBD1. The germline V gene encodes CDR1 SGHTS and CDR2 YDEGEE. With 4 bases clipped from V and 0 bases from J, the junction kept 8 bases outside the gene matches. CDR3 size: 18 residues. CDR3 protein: CASSEGTGGYATNEKLFF. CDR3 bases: TGTGCCAGCAGCGAGGGGACAGGGGGATACGCAACTAATGAAAAACTGTTTTTT. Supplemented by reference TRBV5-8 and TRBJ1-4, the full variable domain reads EAGVTQSPTHLIKTRGQQATLRCSPISGHTSVYWYQQALGLGLQFLLWYDEGEERNRGNFPPRFSGRQFPNYSSELNVNALELEDSALYLCASSEGTGGYATNEKLFFGSGTQLSVL.

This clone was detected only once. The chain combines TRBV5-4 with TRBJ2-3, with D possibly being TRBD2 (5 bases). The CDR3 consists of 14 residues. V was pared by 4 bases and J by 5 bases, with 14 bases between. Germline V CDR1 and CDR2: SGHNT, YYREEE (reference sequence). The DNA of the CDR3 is TGTGCCAGCAGCCATGATGCACTAGGAGATACGCAGTATTTT. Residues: CASSHDALGDTQYF. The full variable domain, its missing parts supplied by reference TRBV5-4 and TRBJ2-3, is ETGVTQSPTHLIKTRGQQVTLRCSSQSGHNTVSWYQQALGQGPQFIFQYYREEENGRGNFPPRFSGLQFPNYSSELNVNALELDDSALYLCASSHDALGDTQYFGPGTRLTVL.

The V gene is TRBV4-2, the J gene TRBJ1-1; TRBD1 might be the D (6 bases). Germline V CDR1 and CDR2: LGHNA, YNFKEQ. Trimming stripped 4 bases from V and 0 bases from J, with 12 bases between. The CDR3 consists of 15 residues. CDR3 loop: CASSLTQGLNTEAFF. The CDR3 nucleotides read TGTGCCAGCAGCCTTACTCAGGGGTTGAACACTGAAGCTTTCTTT.

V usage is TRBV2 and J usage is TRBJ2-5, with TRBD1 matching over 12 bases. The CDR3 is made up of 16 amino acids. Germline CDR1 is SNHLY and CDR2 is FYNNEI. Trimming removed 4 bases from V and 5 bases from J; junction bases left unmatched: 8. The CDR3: CASSGWGQGARETQYF. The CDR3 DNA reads TGTGCCAGCAGTGGCTGGGGACAGGGGGCGAGGGAGACCCAGTACTTC.

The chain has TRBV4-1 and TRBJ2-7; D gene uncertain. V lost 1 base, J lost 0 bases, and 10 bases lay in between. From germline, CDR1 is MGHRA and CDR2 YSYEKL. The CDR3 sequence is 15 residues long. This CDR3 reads CASSQGVSLSYEQYF. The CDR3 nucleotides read TGCGCCAGCAGCCAAGGGGTTAGCCTCTCCTACGAGCAGTACTTC.

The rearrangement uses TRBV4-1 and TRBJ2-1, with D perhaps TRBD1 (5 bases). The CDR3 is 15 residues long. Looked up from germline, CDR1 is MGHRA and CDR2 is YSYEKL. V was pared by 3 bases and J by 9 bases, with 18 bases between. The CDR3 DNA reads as TGCGCCAGCAGCCAGATTTCCAGGGCGGCAGGTGAGCAGTTCTTC. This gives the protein CASSQISRAAGEQFF.

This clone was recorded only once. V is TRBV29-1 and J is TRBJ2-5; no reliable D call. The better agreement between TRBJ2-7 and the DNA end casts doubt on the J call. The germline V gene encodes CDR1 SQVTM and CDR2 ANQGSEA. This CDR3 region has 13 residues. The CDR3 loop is CSVEDLRSYEQYF. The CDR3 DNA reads TGCAGCGTTGAAGATTTACGGTCCTACGAGCAGTACTTC.

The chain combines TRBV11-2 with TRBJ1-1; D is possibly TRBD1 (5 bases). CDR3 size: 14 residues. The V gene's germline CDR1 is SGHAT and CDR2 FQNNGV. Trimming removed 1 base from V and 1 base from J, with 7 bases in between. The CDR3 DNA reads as TGTGCCAGCAGCTTAGGGGGGGGGAACACTGAAGCTTTCTTT. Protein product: CASSLGGGNTEAFF.

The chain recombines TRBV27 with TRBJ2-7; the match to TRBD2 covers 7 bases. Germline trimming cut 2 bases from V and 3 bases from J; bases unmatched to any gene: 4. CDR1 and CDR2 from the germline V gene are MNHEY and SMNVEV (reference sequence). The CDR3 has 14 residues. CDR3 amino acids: CASSLGGRDYEQYV. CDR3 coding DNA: TGTGCCAGCAGTTTAGGCGGGAGAGACTACGAGCAGTACGTC.

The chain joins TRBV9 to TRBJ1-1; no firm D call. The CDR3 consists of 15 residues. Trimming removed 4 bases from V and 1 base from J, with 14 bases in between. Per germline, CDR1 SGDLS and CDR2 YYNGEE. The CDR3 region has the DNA TGTGCCAGCAGCCCCCGAGGGCAGGCGAACACTGAAGCTTTCTTT. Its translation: CASSPRGQANTEAFF.

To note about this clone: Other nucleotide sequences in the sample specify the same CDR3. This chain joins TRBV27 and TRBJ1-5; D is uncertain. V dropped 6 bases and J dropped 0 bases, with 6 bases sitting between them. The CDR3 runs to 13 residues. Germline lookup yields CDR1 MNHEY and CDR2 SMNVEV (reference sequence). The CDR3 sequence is CASSPYSNQPQHF. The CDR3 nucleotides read TGTGCCAGCAGCCCTTATAGCAATCAGCCCCAGCATTTT.

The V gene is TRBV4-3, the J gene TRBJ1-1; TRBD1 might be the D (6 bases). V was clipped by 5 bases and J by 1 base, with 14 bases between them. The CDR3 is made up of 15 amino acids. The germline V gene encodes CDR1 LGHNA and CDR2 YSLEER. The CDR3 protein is CASSVHRVGNTEAFF. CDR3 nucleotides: TGCGCCAGCAGCGTTCACAGGGTTGGGAACACTGAAGCTTTCTTT.

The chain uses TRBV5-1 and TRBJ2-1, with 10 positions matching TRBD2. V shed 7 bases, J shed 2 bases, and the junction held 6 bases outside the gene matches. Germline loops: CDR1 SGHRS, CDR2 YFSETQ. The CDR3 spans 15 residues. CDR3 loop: CASRPGLAPYNEQFF. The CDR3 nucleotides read TGCGCCAGCCGGCCGGGACTAGCGCCCTACAATGAGCAGTTCTTC.

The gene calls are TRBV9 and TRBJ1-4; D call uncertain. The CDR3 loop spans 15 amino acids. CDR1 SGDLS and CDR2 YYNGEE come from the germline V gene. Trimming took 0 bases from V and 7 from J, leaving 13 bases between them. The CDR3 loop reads CASSVGEAYVEKLFF. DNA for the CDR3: TGTGCCAGCAGCGTAGGCGAGGCATACGTTGAAAAACTGTTTTTT.

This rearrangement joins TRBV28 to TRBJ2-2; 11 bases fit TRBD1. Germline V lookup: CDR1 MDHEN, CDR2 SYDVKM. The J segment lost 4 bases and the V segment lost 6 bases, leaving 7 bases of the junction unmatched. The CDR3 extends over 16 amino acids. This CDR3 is CASSQPGTGGTGELFF. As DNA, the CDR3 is TGTGCCAGCAGCCAACCTGGGACAGGGGGCACCGGGGAGCTGTTTTTT.